This TCR beta chain was sequenced for a study of blood T cell repertoires in COVID-19. For the study at large: Both acute and convalescent COVID-19 samples were obtained from the United States, Italy and Spain.

Original data processing: The assay estimated nucleated cells by amplifying reference gene primers. Here immunoSEQ multiplex PCR was the method, and the copy in TCRdb shows in-frame clones only, minus some. Clonal size and the V and J genes are those of that table, whereas D and trimming came from the DNA. The data show 95,000 to 150,000 clones, around four fifths seen once. The germline V gene encodes CDR1 SNHLY and CDR2 FYNNEI. The germline V and J ends were trimmed by 3 bases and 5 bases, with 13 bases remaining between them. The CDR3 has 14 amino acids. This chain joins TRBV2 and TRBJ1-2; D is possibly TRBD1 (5 bases). This TCR was recovered from a man aged 55 to 70 with acute or convalescent COVID-19. Sequenced input: peripheral blood. This CDR3 is CASSDNVQGYGYTF. Here the CDR3 DNA reads TGTGCCAGCAGTGATAATGTCCAGGGATATGGCTACACCTTC.